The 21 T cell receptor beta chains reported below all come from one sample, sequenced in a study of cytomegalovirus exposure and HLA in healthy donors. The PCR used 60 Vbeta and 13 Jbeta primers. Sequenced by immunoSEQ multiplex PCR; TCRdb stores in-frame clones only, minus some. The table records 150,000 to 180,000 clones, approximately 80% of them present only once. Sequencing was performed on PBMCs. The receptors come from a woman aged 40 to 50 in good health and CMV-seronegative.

Here the CDR3 DNA reads TGTGCCAGCAGCGTTCTAGACGGAGACACTGAAGCTTTCTTT. As protein: CASSVLDGDTEAFF. The chain links TRBV9 to TRBJ1-1, with D unclear. The CDR3 runs to 14 residues. Germline-derived CDR1 and CDR2 are SGDLS and YYNGEE. The V end was cut by 2 bases, the J end by 3 bases, with 11 bases between.

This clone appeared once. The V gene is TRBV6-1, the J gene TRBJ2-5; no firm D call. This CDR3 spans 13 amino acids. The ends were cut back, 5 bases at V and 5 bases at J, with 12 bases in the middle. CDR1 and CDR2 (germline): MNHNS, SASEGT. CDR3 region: CASSISVWETQYF. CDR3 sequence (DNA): TGTGCCAGCAGTATTTCGGTGTGGGAGACCCAGTACTTC.

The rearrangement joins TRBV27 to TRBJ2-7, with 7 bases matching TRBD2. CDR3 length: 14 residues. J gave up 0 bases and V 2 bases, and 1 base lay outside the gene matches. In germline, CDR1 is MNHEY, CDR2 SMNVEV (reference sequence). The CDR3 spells CASSLRGDSYEQYF. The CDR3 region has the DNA TGTGCCAGCAGTTTACGGGGGGACTCCTACGAGCAGTACTTC.

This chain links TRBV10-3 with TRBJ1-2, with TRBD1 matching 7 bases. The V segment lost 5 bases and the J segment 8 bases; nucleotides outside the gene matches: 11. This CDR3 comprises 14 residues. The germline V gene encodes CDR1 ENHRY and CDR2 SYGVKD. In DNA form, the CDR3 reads TGTGCCATCAGTCTCCCCGAGGGGGCTGGCGGCTACACCTTC. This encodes CAISLPEGAGGYTF.

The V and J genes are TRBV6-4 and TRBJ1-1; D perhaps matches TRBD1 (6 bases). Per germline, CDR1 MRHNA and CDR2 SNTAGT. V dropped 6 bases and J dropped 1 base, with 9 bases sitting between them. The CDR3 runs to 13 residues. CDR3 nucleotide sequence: TGTGCCAGCAGGAGACAGGAGAACACTGAAGCTTTCTTT. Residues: CASRRQENTEAFF.

CDR3 region: CASSFIPETQYF. The CDR3, as DNA: TGTGCCAGCAGCTTTATCCCCGAGACCCAGTACTTC. The chain recombines TRBV7-6 with TRBJ2-5, with D hard to call. The CDR3 runs to 12 residues. Trimming took off 3 bases at V and 5 bases at J, with 7 bases between the two ends. Germline-derived CDR1 and CDR2 are SGHVS and FNYEAQ.

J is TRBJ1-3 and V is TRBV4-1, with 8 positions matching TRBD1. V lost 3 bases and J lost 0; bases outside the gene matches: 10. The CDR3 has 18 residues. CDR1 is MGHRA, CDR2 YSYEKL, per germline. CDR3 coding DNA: TGCGCCAGCAGCCAGGGGTTAACAGGGGGAGTCTCTGGAAACACCATATATTTT. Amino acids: CASSQGLTGGVSGNTIYF.

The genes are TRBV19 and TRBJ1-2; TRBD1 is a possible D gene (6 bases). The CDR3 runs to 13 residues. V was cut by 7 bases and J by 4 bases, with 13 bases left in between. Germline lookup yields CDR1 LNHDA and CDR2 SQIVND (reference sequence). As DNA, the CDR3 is TGTGCCAGTACAGGGGATAAAGGCTATGGCTACACCTTC. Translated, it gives CASTGDKGYGYTF.

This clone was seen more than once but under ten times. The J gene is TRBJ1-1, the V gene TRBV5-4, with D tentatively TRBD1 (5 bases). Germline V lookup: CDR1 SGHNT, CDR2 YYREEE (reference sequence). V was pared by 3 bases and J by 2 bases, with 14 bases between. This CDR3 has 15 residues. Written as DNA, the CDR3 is TGTGCCAGCAGCTCCCCAGGGAGGTTCAACACTGAAGCTTTCTTT. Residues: CASSSPGRFNTEAFF.

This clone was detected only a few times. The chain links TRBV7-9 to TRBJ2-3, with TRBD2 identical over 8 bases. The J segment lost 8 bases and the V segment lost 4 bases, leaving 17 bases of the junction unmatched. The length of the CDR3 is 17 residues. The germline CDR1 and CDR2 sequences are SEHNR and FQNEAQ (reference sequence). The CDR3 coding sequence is TGTGCCAGCAGCTCCAGCCAGCGGGAGTGGGGCACGGGTACGCAGTATTTT. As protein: CASSSSQREWGTGTQYF.

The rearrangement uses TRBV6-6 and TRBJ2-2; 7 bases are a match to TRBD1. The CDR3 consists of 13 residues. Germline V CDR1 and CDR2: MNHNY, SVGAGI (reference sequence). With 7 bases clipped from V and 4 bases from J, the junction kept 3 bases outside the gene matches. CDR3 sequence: CASTDRVTGELFF. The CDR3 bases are TGTGCCAGCACCGACAGGGTCACCGGGGAGCTGTTTTTT.

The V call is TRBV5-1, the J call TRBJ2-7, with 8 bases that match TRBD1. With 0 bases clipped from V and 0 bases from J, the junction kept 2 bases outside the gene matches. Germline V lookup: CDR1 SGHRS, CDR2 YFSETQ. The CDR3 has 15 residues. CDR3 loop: CASSLGQGISYEQYF. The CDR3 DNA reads TGCGCCAGCAGCTTGGGACAGGGGATCTCCTACGAGCAGTACTTC. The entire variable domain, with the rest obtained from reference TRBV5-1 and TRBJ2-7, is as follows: KAGVTQTPRYLIKTRGQQVTLSCSPISGHRSVSWYQQTPGQGLQFLFEYFSETQRNKGNFPGRFSGRQFSNSRSEMNVSTLELGDSALYLCASSLGQGISYEQYFGPGTRLTVT.

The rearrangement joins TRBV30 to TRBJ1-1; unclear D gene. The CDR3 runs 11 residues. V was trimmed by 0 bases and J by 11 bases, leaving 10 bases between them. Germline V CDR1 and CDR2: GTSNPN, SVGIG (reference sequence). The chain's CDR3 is CAWSVSGGAFF. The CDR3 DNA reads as TGTGCCTGGAGTGTATCGGGTGGCGCTTTCTTT.

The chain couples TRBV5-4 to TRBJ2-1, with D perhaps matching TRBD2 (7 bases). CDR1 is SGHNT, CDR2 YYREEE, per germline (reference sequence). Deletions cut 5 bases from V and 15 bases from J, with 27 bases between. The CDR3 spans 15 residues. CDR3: CASRNRGAMRGSGFF. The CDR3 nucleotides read TGTGCCAGCAGAAATAGGGGGGCTATGCGGGGGTCGGGGTTCTTC.

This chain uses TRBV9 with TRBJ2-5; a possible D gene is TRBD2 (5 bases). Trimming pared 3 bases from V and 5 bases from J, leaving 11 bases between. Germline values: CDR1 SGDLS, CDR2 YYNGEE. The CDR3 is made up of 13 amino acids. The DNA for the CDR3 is TGTGCCAGCAGCGCCTCGCCGGGGGAGACCCAGTACTTC. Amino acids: CASSASPGETQYF.

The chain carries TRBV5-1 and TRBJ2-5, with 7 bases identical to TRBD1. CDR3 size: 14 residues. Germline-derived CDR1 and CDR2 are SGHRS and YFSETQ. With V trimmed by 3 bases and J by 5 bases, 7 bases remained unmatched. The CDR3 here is CASSSRQGDETQYF. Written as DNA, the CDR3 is TGCGCCAGCAGCTCTCGACAGGGCGACGAGACCCAGTACTTC.

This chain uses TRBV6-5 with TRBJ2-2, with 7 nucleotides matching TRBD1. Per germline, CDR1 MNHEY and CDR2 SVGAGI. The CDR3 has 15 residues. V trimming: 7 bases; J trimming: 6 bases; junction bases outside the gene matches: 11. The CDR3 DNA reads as TGTGCCAGCACCTATAGACAGGGAAGCGCCGGGGAGCTGTTTTTT. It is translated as CASTYRQGSAGELFF.

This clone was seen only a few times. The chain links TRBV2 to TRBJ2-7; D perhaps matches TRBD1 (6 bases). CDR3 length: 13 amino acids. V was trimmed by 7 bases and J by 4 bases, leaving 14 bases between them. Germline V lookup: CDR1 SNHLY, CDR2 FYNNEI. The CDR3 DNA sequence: TGTGCCAGCACCATTAACAGGGAGTACGAGCAGTACTTC. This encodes CASTINREYEQYF.

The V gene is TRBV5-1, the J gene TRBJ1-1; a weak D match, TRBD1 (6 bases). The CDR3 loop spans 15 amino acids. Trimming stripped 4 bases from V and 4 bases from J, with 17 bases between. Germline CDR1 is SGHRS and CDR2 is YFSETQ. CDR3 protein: CASSPRLGARTEAFF. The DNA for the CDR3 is TGCGCCAGCAGCCCCCGGTTGGGGGCGCGCACTGAAGCTTTCTTT.

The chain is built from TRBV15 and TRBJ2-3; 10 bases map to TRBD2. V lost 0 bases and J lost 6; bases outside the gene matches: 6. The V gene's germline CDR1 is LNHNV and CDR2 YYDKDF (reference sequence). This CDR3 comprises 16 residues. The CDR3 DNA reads TGTGCCACCAGCAGAGATCGAGCGGGGGGGCCTGATACGCAGTATTTT. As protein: CATSRDRAGGPDTQYF.

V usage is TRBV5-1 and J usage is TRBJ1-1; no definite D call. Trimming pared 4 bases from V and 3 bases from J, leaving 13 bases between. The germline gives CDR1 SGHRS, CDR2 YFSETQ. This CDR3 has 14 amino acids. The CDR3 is CASSTRGSDTEAFF. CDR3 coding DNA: TGCGCCAGCAGCACTCGCGGTTCGGACACTGAAGCTTTCTTT. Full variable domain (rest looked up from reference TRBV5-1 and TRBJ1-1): KAGVTQTPRYLIKTRGQQVTLSCSPISGHRSVSWYQQTPGQGLQFLFEYFSETQRNKGNFPGRFSGRQFSNSRSEMNVSTLELGDSALYLCASSTRGSDTEAFFGQGTRLTVV.